This T cell receptor (beta chain) was captured by sequencing in a study of blood T cell repertoires in COVID-19. V trimming: 4 bases; J trimming: 1 base; junction bases outside the gene matches: 5. Germline V gene lookup returns CDR1 LGHNT and CDR2 FRNRAP. This CDR3 spans 15 amino acids. TCRdb's copy holds only in-frame clones and misses some; the assay was immunoSEQ multiplex PCR. The data show about 430,000 clones, 80% to 90% seen once. The sample was PBMCs or T cells enriched from blood (not recorded which). This clonotype was sampled from a man younger than 45 who had recovered from COVID-19. The chain is built from TRBV12-5 and TRBJ2-5, with 8 bases that match TRBD2. This chain's CDR3 is CASGSPTSGQETQYF. As DNA, the CDR3 is TGTGCTAGTGGTTCCCCCACTAGCGGCCAAGAGACCCAGTACTTC.